This T cell receptor beta chain was identified in a study of T cells in Graves' hyperthyroidism and ophthalmopathy. The V gene lost 0 bases and the J gene lost 5 bases, with 11 bases spanning the gap. The CDR3 runs 14 residues. Germline V gene lookup returns CDR1 SGHAT and CDR2 FQNNGV. Amplified TCR beta CDR3 regions derived from RNA transcripts. HTBI primers were used for first-round RT-PCR of the TCR CDR3. TCRdb processed the multiplex PCR reads anew with MiXCR; each CDR3 protein has one entry. The sample contains roughly 350,000 distinct CDR3 sequences, about 15% of which appear only once. This chain connects TRBV11-2 to TRBJ2-7, with a weak D call TRBD2 (5 bases). This TCR was recovered from a woman between 25 and 40 years old with Graves' hyperthyroidism. Sequencing input: blood. The CDR3 DNA follows: TGTGCCAGCAGCTTAGAGGTGGTGCGGGACGAGCAGTACTTC. This sequence encodes CASSLEVVRDEQYF.